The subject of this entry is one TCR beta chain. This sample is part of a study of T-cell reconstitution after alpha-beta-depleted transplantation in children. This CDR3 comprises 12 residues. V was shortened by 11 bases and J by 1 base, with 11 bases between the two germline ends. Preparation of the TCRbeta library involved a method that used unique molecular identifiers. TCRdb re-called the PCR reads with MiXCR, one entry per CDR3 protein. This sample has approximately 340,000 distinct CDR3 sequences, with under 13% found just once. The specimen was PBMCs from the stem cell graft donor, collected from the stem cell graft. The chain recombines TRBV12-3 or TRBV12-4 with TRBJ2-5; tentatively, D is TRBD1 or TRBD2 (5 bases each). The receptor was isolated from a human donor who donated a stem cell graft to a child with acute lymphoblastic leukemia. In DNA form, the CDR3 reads TGTGCCTGCCGGGACGCCCAAGAGACCCAGTACTTC. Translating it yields CACRDAQETQYF.